The sequence of this T cell receptor beta chain was determined in a study of low-dose radiotherapy and immunotherapy resistance in tumors. First-strand cDNA relied on TRAV- and TRBV-specific primers spanning alpha and beta chains. TCRs underwent roughly 19 PCR cycles of amplification with a constant-region primer and V-primer adapter. Using its own MiXCR run on the reads, TCRdb lists one record per CDR3 protein. In the table there are 15,000 or so distinct CDR3 sequences, roughly half of which are singletons. The table lists this clonotype with a few counts. V lost 4 bases, J lost 1 base, and 12 bases lay in between. Germline CDR1 is SGHRS and CDR2 is YFSETQ. The length of the CDR3 is 14 residues.

The receptor was derived from a human donor with advanced metastatic prostate, ovarian, gallbladder or colorectal cancer (not recorded which). This table probably holds off-target reads from a library built for another chain. This chain connects TRBV5-1 to TRBJ2-7; D may be TRBD1 or TRBD2 (5 bases each). The CDR3, as DNA: TGCGCCAGCAGCCCAGGGACCCATTCCTACGAGCAGTACTTC. Protein sequence: CASSPGTHSYEQYF.